The 25 T cell receptor beta chains below all came from one sample that was sequenced in a study of blood T cell repertoires in COVID-19. Only in-frame clones appear in the TCRdb table, and some are missing; sequencing was by immunoSEQ multiplex PCR. Of over 200,000 clones detected, approximately 84% appear once; the ten largest clones hold approximately 8.1%. Sequenced input: peripheral blood. All receptors come from a woman in her 50s with active or convalescent COVID-19.

The chain carries TRBV6-5 and TRBJ1-1; tentatively, D is TRBD1 (5 bases). Germline V gene lookup returns CDR1 MNHEY and CDR2 SVGAGI. The CDR3 has 11 amino acids. The germline V and J ends were trimmed by 8 bases and 9 bases, with 13 bases remaining between them. The CDR3 loop reads CASRLEGKAFF. The CDR3 region has the DNA TGTGCCAGCCGTCTGGAGGGGAAAGCTTTCTTT.

Concerning this clone itself: The germline gene is not matched at one end of the junction; a read error may be the cause. This same CDR3 is encoded by further DNA sequences in the sample. This chain connects TRBV7-6 to TRBJ2-1, with TRBD2 matching over 13 bases. Germline CDR1 reads SGHVS; CDR2 reads FNYEAQ. The CDR3 has 15 amino acids. The CDR3 sequence is CASSLGLAGVGEQFF. CDR3 bases: TGTGCTAGCAGCTTAGGACTAGCGGGAGTCGGTGAGCAGTTCTTC.

The chain has TRBV27 and TRBJ1-1, with 8 positions matching TRBD1. Germline CDR1 and CDR2: MNHEY and SMNVEV (reference sequence). V gave up 4 bases and J gave up 3 bases; unmatched junction bases: 4. This CDR3 region has 14 residues. The CDR3 loop is CASSYTDRDTEAFF. The CDR3 nucleotides read TGTGCCAGCAGTTACACGGACAGGGACACTGAAGCTTTCTTT.

V is TRBV25-1 and J is TRBJ2-7, with D tentatively TRBD2 (5 bases). The V end lost 6 bases, the J end lost 7 bases, and 16 bases lay between the germline ends. CDR1 is MGHDK and CDR2 is SYGVNS in the germline V gene. The CDR3 sequence is 13 residues long. CDR3 loop: CASSGNAVREQYF. CDR3 nucleotides: TGTGCCAGCAGCGGGAACGCCGTACGGGAGCAGTACTTC.

J is TRBJ2-7 and V is TRBV5-6; 7 bases align to TRBD1. This CDR3 spans 14 amino acids. V trimming: 4 bases; J trimming: 3 bases; junction bases outside the gene matches: 7. In germline, CDR1 is SGHDT, CDR2 YYEEEE. DNA of the CDR3: TGTGCCAGCAGCAACTCCAGGGGGAACTACGAGCAGTACGTC. Its protein product is CASSNSRGNYEQYV.

This chain uses TRBV5-4 with TRBJ1-1; TRBD1 agrees at 10 bases. V shed 3 bases and J 5 bases; nucleotides not matched to a gene: 4. Germline V gene sequence: CDR1 SGHNT, CDR2 YYREEE (reference sequence). The CDR3 length is 14 residues. CDR3 sequence: CASSWGTGETEAFF. CDR3 DNA sequence: TGTGCCAGCAGCTGGGGGACAGGGGAGACTGAAGCTTTCTTT.

This clone was recorded a few times. The rearrangement joins TRBV29-1 to TRBJ2-7; 8 bases map to TRBD2. Per germline, CDR1 SQVTM and CDR2 ANQGSEA. CDR3 length equals 13 residues. With V trimmed by 4 bases and J by 1 base, 3 bases remained unmatched. CDR3 in DNA: TGCAGCGTTGGACTAGCGCCTTCCTACGAGCAGTACTTC. This gives the protein CSVGLAPSYEQYF.

The genes are TRBV28 and TRBJ2-7; 9 positions agree with TRBD1. From germline, CDR1 is MDHEN and CDR2 SYDVKM. The V segment lost 8 bases and the J segment 2 bases; nucleotides outside the gene matches: 4. CDR3 length equals 13 residues. The DNA for the CDR3 is TGTGCCAGCCAAGGACAGGGGACCTACGAGCAGTACTTC. It translates to CASQGQGTYEQYF.

This clone was counted a few times. This sequence joins TRBV19 and TRBJ1-4, with a possible D match to TRBD1 (6 bases). Germline V gene lookup returns CDR1 LNHDA and CDR2 SQIVND (reference sequence). Trimming left V 5 bases short and J 8 bases short, with 12 bases between. This CDR3 has 13 residues. The CDR3 DNA sequence: TGTGCCAGTAGTGTACAGGGTAGGGAAAAACTGTTTTTT. Encoded protein: CASSVQGREKLFF.

This chain links TRBV28 with TRBJ2-7; TRBD2 aligns across 9 bases. Germline V CDR1 and CDR2: MDHEN, SYDVKM. This CDR3 has 14 amino acids. J lost 5 bases, V lost 8 bases, and 10 bases had no gene match. CDR3 coding DNA: TGTGCCAGCCAAAGACAGCGGGAGGTGAACGAGCAGTACTTC. As protein: CASQRQREVNEQYF.

The V gene is TRBV7-3, the J gene TRBJ2-5; D may be TRBD2 (6 bases). V dropped 2 bases and J dropped 4 bases, with 11 bases sitting between them. Germline loops: CDR1 SGHTA, CDR2 FQGTGA. The CDR3 contains 14 residues. CDR3 loop: CASSLFGSGETQYF. The CDR3 DNA follows: TGTGCCAGCAGCTTATTCGGGAGCGGAGAGACCCAGTACTTC.

V and J are TRBV5-4 and TRBJ2-1; 8 bases agree with TRBD2. V lost 3 bases and J lost 0; bases outside the gene matches: 2. Germline lookup yields CDR1 SGHNT and CDR2 YYREEE (reference sequence). The CDR3 has 15 amino acids. CDR3 residues: CASSWGTSSYNEQFF. In nucleotides, the CDR3 is TGTGCCAGCAGCTGGGGGACTAGCTCCTACAATGAGCAGTTCTTC. Combining the CDR3 with reference TRBV5-4 and TRBJ2-1 gives the whole variable domain ETGVTQSPTHLIKTRGQQVTLRCSSQSGHNTVSWYQQALGQGPQFIFQYYREEENGRGNFPPRFSGLQFPNYSSELNVNALELDDSALYLCASSWGTSSYNEQFFGPGTRLTVL.

The genes are TRBV2 and TRBJ2-2, with 12 bases fitting TRBD1. The CDR3 covers 14 residues. Germline V gene data show CDR1 as SNHLY and CDR2 as FYNNEI. V dropped 3 bases and J dropped 13; count of bases not matched to a gene: 6. The CDR3 is CASSDRDRGRMLFF. CDR3 bases: TGTGCCAGCAGTGACCGGGACAGGGGGCGAATGCTGTTTTTT.

This sequence joins TRBV6-4 and TRBJ2-7; 8 nucleotides line up with TRBD2. The CDR3 runs to 17 residues. The J segment lost 2 bases and the V segment lost 4 bases, leaving 13 bases of the junction unmatched. Germline V gene lookup returns CDR1 MRHNA and CDR2 SNTAGT. The CDR3 DNA is TGTGCCAGCAGTGTCCGACCGGGACTAGTTTTTCCCTACGAGCAGTACTTC. Translating gives CASSVRPGLVFPYEQYF.

The V and J genes are TRBV4-1 and TRBJ2-7, with TRBD2 identical over 10 bases. Germline V gene data show CDR1 as MGHRA and CDR2 as YSYEKL. The CDR3 is 17 residues long. The V gene end was trimmed by 1 base and the J gene end by 3 bases; junction bases not matched to a gene: 9. The chain's CDR3 is CASSQGLAGARNYEQYV. CDR3 sequence (DNA): TGCGCCAGCAGCCAAGGGCTAGCGGGGGCCCGAAACTACGAGCAGTACGTC.

CDR3 nucleotide sequence: TGTGCCAGTAGTCCTTGGACAGGGGGCAAGGATTCACCCCTCCACTTT. This gives the protein CASSPWTGGKDSPLHF. V is TRBV19 and J is TRBJ1-6, with 11 bases fitting TRBD1. V was clipped by 5 bases and J by 8 bases; unmatched bases: 8. Germline CDR1 LNHDA, CDR2 SQIVND (reference sequence). The CDR3 is 16 amino acids.

The CDR3 region has the DNA TGCAGCGTTGATAATCCATCCCGGGGGACTCATTATGGCTACACCTTC. It yields the protein CSVDNPSRGTHYGYTF. This chain uses TRBV29-1 with TRBJ1-2; tentative D call: TRBD1 (5 bases). CDR1 is SQVTM, CDR2 ANQGSEA, per germline. This CDR3 spans 16 amino acids. V dropped 3 bases and J dropped 5 bases, with 22 bases sitting between them.

The V and J genes are TRBV3-1 (or the pseudogene TRBV3-2) and TRBJ1-3; D not certain. CDR1 is LGHDT, CDR2 YNNKEL, per germline (reference sequence). V lost 4 bases and J 10 bases, leaving 20 bases between the germline ends. The CDR3 length is 15 residues. The CDR3 spells CASSPGSLRWSTIYF. In DNA, the CDR3 is TGTGCCAGCAGCCCAGGATCTCTACGTTGGTCAACCATATATTTT.

Note on this clone: Additional DNA sequences in this sample encode the identical CDR3. This rearrangement joins TRBV18 to TRBJ1-1; no clear D gene. Germline V CDR1 and CDR2: KGHSH, LQKENI. Trimming removed 2 bases from V and 1 base from J, with 5 bases in between. The CDR3 totals 13 residues. This chain's CDR3 is CASSPGANTEAFF. CDR3 bases: TGTGCCAGCTCACCAGGAGCGAACACTGAAGCTTTCTTT.

This CDR3 reads CASRNRNTEAFF. The CDR3 DNA reads as TGTGCCAGCAGGAACAGGAACACTGAAGCTTTCTTT. This rearrangement joins TRBV5-4 to TRBJ1-1; no reliable D call. Trimming took 5 bases from V and 1 from J, leaving 6 bases between them. CDR3 length: 12 residues. Looked up from germline, CDR1 is SGHNT and CDR2 is YYREEE (reference sequence).

This clone occurred a few times. The chain employs TRBV9 and TRBJ2-1; perhaps TRBD2 as D (7 bases). Trimming cost V 4 bases and J 1 base, with 12 bases left between them. This CDR3 has 15 residues. Germline V CDR1 and CDR2: SGDLS, YYNGEE. In nucleotides, the CDR3 is TGTGCCAGCAGCCGGGGGGCCACTTCCTACAATGAGCAGTTCTTC. It codes for CASSRGATSYNEQFF.

This chain links TRBV18 with TRBJ2-1; 11 bases match TRBD1. Germline V gene data show CDR1 as KGHSH and CDR2 as LQKENI. This CDR3 contains 15 residues. With 6 bases clipped from V and 8 bases from J, the junction kept 9 bases outside the gene matches. CDR3 amino acids: CASSLGQGAADEQFF. The CDR3 nucleotides read TGTGCCAGCTCTCTTGGACAGGGGGCTGCGGATGAGCAGTTCTTC.

The chain joins TRBV19 to TRBJ1-4; no definite D call. Germline CDR1 LNHDA, CDR2 SQIVND (reference sequence). The CDR3 is 12 amino acids. Trimming removed 5 bases at V and 10 bases at J, with 11 bases between. The CDR3 loop reads CASSLQPLKLFF. CDR3 coding DNA: TGTGCCAGTAGTCTACAGCCTCTAAAACTGTTTTTT.

The count of this clone is one. This chain links TRBV4-2 with TRBJ2-5, with 11 positions matching TRBD2. V was clipped by 3 bases and J by 2 bases; unmatched bases: 11. The length of the CDR3 is 18 residues. Looked up from germline, CDR1 is LGHNA and CDR2 is YNFKEQ. The CDR3 region has the DNA TGTGCCAGCAGCCAGGGAGCCTCCGGGACTAGCGGACAAGAGACCCAGTACTTC. Translated: CASSQGASGTSGQETQYF.

The chain links TRBV5-1 to TRBJ1-2; D is unclear. The germline V and J ends were trimmed by 4 bases and 4 bases, with 11 bases remaining between them. The germline V gene has CDR1 SGHRS and CDR2 YFSETQ. There are 13 residues in the CDR3. The CDR3 region is CASSMTDVYGYTF. CDR3 bases: TGCGCCAGCAGCATGACTGACGTCTATGGCTACACCTTC.